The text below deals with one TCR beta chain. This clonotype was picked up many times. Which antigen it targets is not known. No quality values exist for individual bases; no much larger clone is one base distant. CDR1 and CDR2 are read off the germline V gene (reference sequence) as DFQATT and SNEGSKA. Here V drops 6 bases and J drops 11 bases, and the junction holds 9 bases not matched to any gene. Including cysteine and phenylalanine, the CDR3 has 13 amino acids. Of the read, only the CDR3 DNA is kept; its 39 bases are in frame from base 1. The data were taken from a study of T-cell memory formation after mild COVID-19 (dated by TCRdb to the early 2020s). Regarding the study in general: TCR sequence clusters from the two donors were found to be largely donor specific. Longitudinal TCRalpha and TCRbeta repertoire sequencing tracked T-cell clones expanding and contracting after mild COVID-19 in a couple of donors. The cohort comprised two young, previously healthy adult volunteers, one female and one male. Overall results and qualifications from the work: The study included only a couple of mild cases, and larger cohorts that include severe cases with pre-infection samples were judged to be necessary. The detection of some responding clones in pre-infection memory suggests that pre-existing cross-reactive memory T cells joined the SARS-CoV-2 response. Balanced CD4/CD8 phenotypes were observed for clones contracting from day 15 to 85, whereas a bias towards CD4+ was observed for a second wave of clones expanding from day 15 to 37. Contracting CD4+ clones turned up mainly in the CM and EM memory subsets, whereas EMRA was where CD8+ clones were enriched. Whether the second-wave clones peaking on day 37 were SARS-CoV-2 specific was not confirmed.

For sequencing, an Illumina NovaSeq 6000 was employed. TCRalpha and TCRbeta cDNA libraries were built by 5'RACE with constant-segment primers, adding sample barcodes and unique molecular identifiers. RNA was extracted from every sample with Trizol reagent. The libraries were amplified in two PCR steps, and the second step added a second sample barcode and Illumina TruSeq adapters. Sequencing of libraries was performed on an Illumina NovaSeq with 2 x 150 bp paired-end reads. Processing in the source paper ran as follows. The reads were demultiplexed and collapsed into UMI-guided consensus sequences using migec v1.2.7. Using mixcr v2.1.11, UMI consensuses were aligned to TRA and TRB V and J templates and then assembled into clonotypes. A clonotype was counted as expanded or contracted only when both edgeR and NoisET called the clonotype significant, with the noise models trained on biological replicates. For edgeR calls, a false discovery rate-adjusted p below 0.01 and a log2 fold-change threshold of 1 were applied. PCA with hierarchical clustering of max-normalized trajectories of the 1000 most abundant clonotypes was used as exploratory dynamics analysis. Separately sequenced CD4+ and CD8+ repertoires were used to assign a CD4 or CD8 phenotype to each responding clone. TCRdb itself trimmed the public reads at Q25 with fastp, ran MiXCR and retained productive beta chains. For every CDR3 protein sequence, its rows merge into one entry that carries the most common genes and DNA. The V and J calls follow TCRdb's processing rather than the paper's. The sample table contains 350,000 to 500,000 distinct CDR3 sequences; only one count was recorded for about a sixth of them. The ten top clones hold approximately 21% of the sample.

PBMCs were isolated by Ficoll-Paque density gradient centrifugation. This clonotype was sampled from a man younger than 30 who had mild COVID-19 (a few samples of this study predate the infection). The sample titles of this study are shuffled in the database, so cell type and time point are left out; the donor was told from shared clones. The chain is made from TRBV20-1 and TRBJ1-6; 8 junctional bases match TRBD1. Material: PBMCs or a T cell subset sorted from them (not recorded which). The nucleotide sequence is TGCAGTGCGAAGCCGGGACAGGACACACCCCTCCACTTT. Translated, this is CSAKPGQDTPLHF.